A selection of T cell receptor beta chains follows, all from one sample in a study of blood T cells in healthy people across ages. Each CDR3 protein gets one entry after TCRdb re-called the 5' RACE reads with MiXCR. Here the sample spans about 810,000 distinct CDR3 sequences, under 40% being singletons. Input material: blood. These receptors all stem from a man between 18 and 29 years old in good health. Both conserved end residues are part of each CDR3.

V	J	CDR3
TRBV20-1	TRBJ2-1	CSARDVLAGGEQFF
TRBV20-1	TRBJ2-1	CSARNAAEEQFF
TRBV12-3/TRBV12-4	TRBJ2-5	CASSPPRQGLEETQYF
TRBV2	TRBJ1-2	CASSPGQGVGGYTF
TRBV28	TRBJ2-1	CASRGAIYNEQFF
TRBV20-1	TRBJ2-1	CSAGVVEAGGNNEQFF
TRBV4-1	TRBJ1-6	CASSQKTGRENSPLHF
TRBV15	TRBJ2-5	CATSSRMETQYF
TRBV7-2	TRBJ1-1	CASSSPQGMNNEAFF
TRBV20-1	TRBJ2-7	CSAQTSGWGEQYF
TRBV27	TRBJ2-1	CASSSPGLAGGLKDEQFF
TRBV7-2	TRBJ2-3	CASSPPQLAGADTQYF
TRBV5-4	TRBJ2-2	CASSLDRAPRGELFF
TRBV7-3	TRBJ2-7	CASSPQGSGGYNEQYF
TRBV12-3/TRBV12-4	TRBJ2-3	CASSSVGADTQYF
TRBV2	TRBJ2-7	CASSEAGMRGGNEQYF
TRBV4-2	TRBJ1-4	CASSFGRGLVNEKLFF
TRBV7-9	TRBJ2-7	CASSPRGFEQYF
TRBV25-1	TRBJ1-1	CASSRATNTEAFF
TRBV7-2	TRBJ2-2	CASSSTGGPGSGELFF
TRBV9	TRBJ2-1	CVSSVQGNEQFF
TRBV12-3/TRBV12-4	TRBJ2-3	CASSLAFGESADTQYF
TRBV20-1	TRBJ1-2	CSAREPGQFSGYTF
TRBV10-3	TRBJ1-1	CAISETGRDAEAFF
TRBV20-1	TRBJ2-2	CSVEAGGTGELFF
TRBV5-1	TRBJ2-7	CASSREADGNEQYF
TRBV30	TRBJ1-1	CAWSRGGRTEAFF
TRBV11-1	NA	CASSLARGRVAYNEQYF
TRBV5-1	TRBJ2-1	CASSRGDLPEHEQFF
TRBV12-3/TRBV12-4	TRBJ1-2	CADRAHNYGYTF
TRBV27	TRBJ2-5	CASCSGGHQETQYF
TRBV20-1	TRBJ2-3	CSARDLGLAASDTQYF
TRBV5-5	TRBJ1-1	CASTRQGFAEAFF
TRBV5-1	TRBJ1-1	CASSTGPGSTEAFF
TRBV12-3/TRBV12-4	TRBJ2-5	CASSFSGTVRRETQYF
TRBV29-1	TRBJ1-1	CSVGQKNTEAFF
TRBV6-5	TRBJ1-6	CASSFDSLHSPLHF
TRBV5-1	TRBJ1-3	CASSLGQGPPGNTIYF
TRBV7-2	TRBJ2-3	CVSSLKLAGTDTQYF
TRBV18	TRBJ2-7	CVSSGQGPNNEQYF
TRBV27	TRBJ1-1	CASSLRGGVVRAFF
TRBV7-9	TRBJ1-6	CASSGRPGSYNSPLHF
TRBV29-1	TRBJ2-1	CSVAGASTYNEQFF
TRBV5-1	TRBJ2-5	CASSLAGGSLYYNEQYF
TRBV11-2	TRBJ2-7	CASRLLRDRGHEQYF
TRBV5-1	TRBJ2-1	CASSVLGGQDEQFF
TRBV6-5	TRBJ1-2	CASSFQGWSDGYTF
TRBV20-1	TRBJ2-1	CSAPRTVGNNEQFF
TRBV6-2/TRBV6-3	TRBJ2-7	CASSYSGTLHLFYEQYF
TRBV12-3/TRBV12-4	TRBJ1-5	CASSSTGPHYSNQPQHF
TRBV7-2	TRBJ1-5	CASTQQGGGNQPQHF
TRBV6-6	TRBJ2-7	CASSYVGQLSYEQYF
TRBV10-3	TRBJ1-2	CAISDRGVNDYGYTF
TRBV20-1	TRBJ2-3	CCARVTSTYTDTQYF
TRBV28	TRBJ2-7	CASRGQGAYEQYF
TRBV15	TRBJ1-6	CATSRDIQGGVYNSPLHF
TRBV6-2/TRBV6-3	TRBJ2-7	CASSYHPTRTLLEQYF
TRBV6-5	TRBJ2-4	CASSYSPGPYNEQYF
TRBV20-1	TRBJ2-3	CSAGDLYRDTQYF
TRBV7-2	TRBJ2-3	CASSLPWTGPIEFTDTQYF